One and the same sample provided the 14 T cell receptor beta chains below, sequenced in a study of blood T cell repertoires in COVID-19. Sequencing was performed with immunoSEQ multiplex PCR; in TCRdb, only in-frame clones are kept and a portion is missing. The data hold 15,000 to 20,000 clones, with around 90% observed a single time. Sample: peripheral blood. These receptors were collected from a human donor in a cohort sampled during active COVID-19.

V usage is TRBV7-2 and J usage is TRBJ2-7, with 9 bases fitting TRBD1. There are 14 residues in the CDR3. Germline CDR1 SGHTA, CDR2 FQGNSA. J gave up 3 bases and V 5 bases, and 5 bases lay outside the gene matches. The CDR3 loop is CASSGTGQGYEQYF. CDR3 bases: TGTGCCAGCAGCGGGACGGGACAGGGCTACGAGCAGTACTTC.

The J gene is TRBJ2-4, the V gene TRBV2, with TRBD1 as a possible D gene (5 bases). The CDR3 extends over 14 amino acids. V was trimmed by 4 bases and J by 7 bases, leaving 14 bases between them. The germline gives CDR1 SNHLY, CDR2 FYNNEI. The CDR3 reads CASSGRSRVNIQYF. The CDR3 coding sequence is TGTGCCAGCAGTGGCCGTAGCAGGGTGAACATTCAGTACTTC.

This clone turned up a few times. The chain joins TRBV9 to TRBJ2-1; 9 positions match TRBD2. Germline V gives CDR1 SGDLS, CDR2 YYNGEE. CDR3 length: 15 residues. The ends lost 0 bases at V and 4 bases at J; junction bases unmatched: 2. In nucleotides, the CDR3 is TGTGCCAGCAGCGTAGAAGCGGGGGGATACAATGAGCAGTTCTTC. The encoded protein is CASSVEAGGYNEQFF.

This clone has a single count. This chain joins TRBV5-1 and TRBJ2-7; D is possibly TRBD2 (5 bases). The CDR3 runs 15 residues. Germline V gene lookup returns CDR1 SGHRS and CDR2 YFSETQ. The germline V and J ends were trimmed by 0 bases and 2 bases, with 12 bases remaining between them. CDR3 nucleotide sequence: TGCGCCAGCAGCTTGGGCGCGGGTTCACCCTACGAGCAGTACTTC. Translating it yields CASSLGAGSPYEQYF.

The chain carries TRBV29-1 and TRBJ2-7, with D unresolved. The V end was cut by 3 bases, the J end by 7 bases, with 22 bases between. The CDR3 contains 15 residues. Germline V gene data show CDR1 as SQVTM and CDR2 as ANQGSEA. CDR3 region: CSVDVVPLTSREQYF. The CDR3 DNA reads as TGCAGCGTTGACGTAGTACCCTTAACTTCTCGTGAGCAGTACTTC.

This rearrangement joins TRBV6-5 to TRBJ1-5; a possible D gene is TRBD1 (5 bases). This CDR3 contains 15 residues. Trimming removed 0 bases from V and 4 bases from J, with 10 bases in between. Germline CDR1 reads MNHEY; CDR2 reads SVGAGI. CDR3 loop: CASSYSGAGNQPQHF. DNA of the CDR3: TGTGCCAGCAGTTACTCCGGAGCAGGGAATCAGCCCCAGCATTTT.

V gene TRBV19 combines with J gene TRBJ2-7; 7 positions match TRBD2. V shed 2 bases and J 4 bases; nucleotides not matched to a gene: 5. Looked up from germline, CDR1 is LNHDA and CDR2 is SQIVND (reference sequence). CDR3 length: 14 residues. The CDR3 DNA reads TGTGCCAGTAGTATAAAGGGAGGGAGATACGAGCAGTACTTC. It yields the protein CASSIKGGRYEQYF.

The chain uses TRBV10-2 and TRBJ1-1; D might be TRBD1 (6 bases). This CDR3 contains 16 residues. Looked up from germline, CDR1 is WSHSY and CDR2 is SAAADI. Trimming removed 7 bases at V and 1 base at J, with 19 bases between. CDR3 bases: TGCGCCAGCAAGATAACAATGGACAGCGAGAACACTGAAGCTTTCTTT. This sequence encodes CASKITMDSENTEAFF.

The rearrangement links TRBV11-2 to TRBJ2-2; D ambiguous. Germline CDR1 and CDR2: SGHAT and FQNNGV. V gave up 2 bases and J gave up 6 bases, with 4 bases separating them. The CDR3 loop spans 12 amino acids. CDR3 sequence reads: CASSLSSGELFF. The CDR3 DNA follows: TGTGCCAGCAGCTTATCTTCCGGGGAGCTGTTTTTT.

The chain's CDR3 is CASSIDLRGSTQYF. Written as DNA, the CDR3 is TGTGCCAGTAGTATAGATTTGCGGGGAAGCACGCAGTATTTT. The chain employs TRBV19 and TRBJ2-3, with D perhaps TRBD2 (6 bases). V was cut by 0 bases and J by 9 bases, with 13 bases left in between. Per the germline V gene, CDR1 is LNHDA and CDR2 is SQIVND (reference sequence). CDR3 length: 14 residues.

This chain uses TRBV19 with TRBJ1-5; D gene ambiguous. The CDR3 runs 15 residues. CDR1 is LNHDA, CDR2 SQIVND, per germline (reference sequence). V lost 5 bases to trimming and J lost 4 bases, with 15 bases between them. The CDR3 DNA reads TGTGCCAGTAGTCTGCCCGGAGGGCGGAATCAGCCCCAGCATTTT. It is translated as CASSLPGGRNQPQHF.

The chain is built from TRBV28 and TRBJ2-2; D not certain. In germline, CDR1 is MDHEN, CDR2 SYDVKM. The CDR3 totals 13 residues. The V end lost 3 bases, the J end lost 8 bases, and 10 bases lay between the germline ends. This CDR3 is CASSLALTGELFF. The CDR3 coding sequence is TGTGCCAGCAGTTTGGCCCTGACAGGGGAGCTGTTTTTT. Using reference TRBV28 and TRBJ2-2 for the parts outside the CDR3, the full variable domain is DVKVTQSSRYLVKRTGEKVFLECVQDMDHENMFWYRQDPGLGLRLIYFSYDVKMKEKGDIPEGYSVSREKKERFSLILESASTNQTSMYLCASSLALTGELFFGEGSRLTVL.

The rearrangement joins TRBV27 to TRBJ2-2; D is possibly TRBD1 (5 bases). There are 15 residues in the CDR3. Germline V gives CDR1 MNHEY, CDR2 SMNVEV (reference sequence). The V gene lost 4 bases and the J gene lost 2 bases, with 11 bases spanning the gap. CDR3 sequence (DNA): TGTGCCAGCAGTTACATCGACAGAAACACCGGGGAGCTGTTTTTT. This translates into CASSYIDRNTGELFF.

The chain links TRBV6-2 or TRBV6-3 to TRBJ2-1; 11 nucleotides align to TRBD2. CDR1 MNHEY and CDR2 SVGEGT come from the germline V gene. The CDR3 is made up of 14 amino acids. V shed 6 bases, J shed 5 bases, and the junction held 3 bases outside the gene matches. The CDR3 loop is CASSASGGHNEQFF. In DNA form, the CDR3 reads TGTGCCAGCAGCGCTAGCGGGGGGCACAATGAGCAGTTCTTC.